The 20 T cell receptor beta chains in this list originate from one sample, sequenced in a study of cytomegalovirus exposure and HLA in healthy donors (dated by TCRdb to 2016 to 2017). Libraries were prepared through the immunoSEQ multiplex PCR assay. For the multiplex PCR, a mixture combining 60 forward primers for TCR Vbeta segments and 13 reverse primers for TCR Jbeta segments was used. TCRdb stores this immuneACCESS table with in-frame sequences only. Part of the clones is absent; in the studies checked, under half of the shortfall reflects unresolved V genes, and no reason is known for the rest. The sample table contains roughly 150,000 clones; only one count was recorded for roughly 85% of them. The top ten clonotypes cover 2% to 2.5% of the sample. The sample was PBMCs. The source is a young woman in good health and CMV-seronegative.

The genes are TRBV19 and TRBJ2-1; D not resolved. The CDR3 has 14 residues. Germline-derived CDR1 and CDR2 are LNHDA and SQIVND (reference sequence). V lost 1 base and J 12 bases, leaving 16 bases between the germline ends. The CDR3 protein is CASSIGSGFMGQFF. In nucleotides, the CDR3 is TGTGCCAGTAGTATAGGGTCAGGATTTATGGGGCAGTTCTTC.

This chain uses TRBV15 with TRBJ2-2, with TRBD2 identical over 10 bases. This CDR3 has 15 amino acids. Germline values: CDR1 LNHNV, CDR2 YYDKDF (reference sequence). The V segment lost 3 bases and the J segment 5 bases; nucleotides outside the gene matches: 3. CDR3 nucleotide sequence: TGTGCCACCAGCAGGTCTAGCGGGGGAACCGGGGAGCTGTTTTTT. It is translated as CATSRSSGGTGELFF.

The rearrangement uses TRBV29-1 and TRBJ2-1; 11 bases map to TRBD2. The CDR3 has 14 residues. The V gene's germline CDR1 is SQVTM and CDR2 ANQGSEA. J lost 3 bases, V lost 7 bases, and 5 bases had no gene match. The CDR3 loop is CSGGGLAVYNEQFF. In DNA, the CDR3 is TGCAGCGGGGGGGGACTAGCGGTCTACAATGAGCAGTTCTTC.

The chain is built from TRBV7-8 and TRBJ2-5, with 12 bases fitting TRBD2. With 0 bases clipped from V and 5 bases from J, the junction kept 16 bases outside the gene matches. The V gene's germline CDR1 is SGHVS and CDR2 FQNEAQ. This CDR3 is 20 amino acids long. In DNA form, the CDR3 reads TGTGCCAGCAGCTTAGCGGGGTCTAGCGGGGGGGCCACGGTGTATGAGACCCAGTACTTC. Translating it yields CASSLAGSSGGATVYETQYF.

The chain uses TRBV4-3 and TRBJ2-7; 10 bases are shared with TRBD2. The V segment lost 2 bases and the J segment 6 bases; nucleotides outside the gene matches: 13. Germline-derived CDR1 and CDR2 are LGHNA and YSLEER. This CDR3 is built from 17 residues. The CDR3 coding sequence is TGCGCCAGCAGCCAATCCCCCTGGGGAGCGGGGGGGGCCGAGCAGTACTTC. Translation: CASSQSPWGAGGAEQYF.

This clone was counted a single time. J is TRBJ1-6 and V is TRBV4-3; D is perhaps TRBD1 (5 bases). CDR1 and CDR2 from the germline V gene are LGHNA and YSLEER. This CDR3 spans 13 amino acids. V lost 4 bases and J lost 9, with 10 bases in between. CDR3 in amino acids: CASSPGGVSPLHF. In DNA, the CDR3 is TGCGCCAGCAGCCCGGGGGGGGTTTCACCCCTCCACTTT.

The CDR3 is CASSFTGSGNTIYF. The CDR3 DNA follows: TGTGCCAGCAGCTTCACGGGGTCGGGAAACACCATATATTTT. The chain links TRBV7-2 to TRBJ1-3, with D unclear. The germline V and J ends were trimmed by 3 bases and 4 bases, with 10 bases remaining between them. The CDR3 has 14 residues. Germline lookup yields CDR1 SGHTA and CDR2 FQGNSA.

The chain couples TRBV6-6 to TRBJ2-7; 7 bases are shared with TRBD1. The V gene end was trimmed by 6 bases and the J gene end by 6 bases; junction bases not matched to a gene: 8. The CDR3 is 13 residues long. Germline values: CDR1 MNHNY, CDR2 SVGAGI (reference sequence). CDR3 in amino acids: CASSIYRGAEQYF. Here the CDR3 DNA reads TGTGCCAGCAGCATATACAGGGGCGCCGAGCAGTACTTC.

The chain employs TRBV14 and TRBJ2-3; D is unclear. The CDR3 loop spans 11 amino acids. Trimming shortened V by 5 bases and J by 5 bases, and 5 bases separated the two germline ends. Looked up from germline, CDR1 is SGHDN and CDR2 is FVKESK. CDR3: CASSKQDTQYF. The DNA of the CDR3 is TGTGCCAGCAGCAAGCAAGATACGCAGTATTTT.

The CDR3 loop reads CASSRFLSNQPQHF. The CDR3 DNA sequence: TGTGCCAGCAGTCGTTTTCTTAGCAATCAGCCCCAGCATTTT. V and J are TRBV27 and TRBJ1-5; D unclear. The V gene's germline CDR1 is MNHEY and CDR2 SMNVEV (reference sequence). The V and J ends lost 5 bases and 0 bases respectively, with 8 bases between them. CDR3 length: 14 amino acids.

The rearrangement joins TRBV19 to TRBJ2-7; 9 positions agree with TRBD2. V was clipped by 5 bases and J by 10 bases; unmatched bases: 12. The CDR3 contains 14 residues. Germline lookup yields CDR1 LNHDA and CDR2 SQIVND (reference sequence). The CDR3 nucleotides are TGTGCCAGTAGTCCGCAGGGGCTAGCGGGGAAACAGTACTTC. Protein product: CASSPQGLAGKQYF.

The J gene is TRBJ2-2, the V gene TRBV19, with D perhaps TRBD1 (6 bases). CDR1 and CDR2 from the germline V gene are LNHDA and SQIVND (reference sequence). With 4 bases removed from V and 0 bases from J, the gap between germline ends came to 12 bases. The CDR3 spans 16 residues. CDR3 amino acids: CASSTQGHANTGELFF. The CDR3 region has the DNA TGTGCCAGTAGTACACAGGGACACGCGAACACCGGGGAGCTGTTTTTT.

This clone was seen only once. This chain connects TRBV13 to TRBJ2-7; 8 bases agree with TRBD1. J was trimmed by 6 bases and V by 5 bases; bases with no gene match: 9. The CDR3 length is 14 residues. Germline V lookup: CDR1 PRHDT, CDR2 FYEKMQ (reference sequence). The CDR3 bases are TGTGCCAGCAGCAAACAGGGGGAATTAAGCGAGCAGTACTTC. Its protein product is CASSKQGELSEQYF.

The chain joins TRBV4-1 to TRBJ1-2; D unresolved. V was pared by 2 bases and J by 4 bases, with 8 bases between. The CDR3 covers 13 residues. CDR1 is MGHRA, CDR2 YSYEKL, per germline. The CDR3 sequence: CASSQPGVYGYTF. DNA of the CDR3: TGCGCCAGCAGCCAACCCGGGGTCTATGGCTACACCTTC.

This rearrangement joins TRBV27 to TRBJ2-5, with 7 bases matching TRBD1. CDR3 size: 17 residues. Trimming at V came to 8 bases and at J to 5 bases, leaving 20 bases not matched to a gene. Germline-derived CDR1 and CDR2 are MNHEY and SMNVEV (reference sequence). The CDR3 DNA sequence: TGTGCCAGCTCTTCTCGCGACAGGGCCCTAACCGGGGAGACCCAGTACTTC. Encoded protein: CASSSRDRALTGETQYF.

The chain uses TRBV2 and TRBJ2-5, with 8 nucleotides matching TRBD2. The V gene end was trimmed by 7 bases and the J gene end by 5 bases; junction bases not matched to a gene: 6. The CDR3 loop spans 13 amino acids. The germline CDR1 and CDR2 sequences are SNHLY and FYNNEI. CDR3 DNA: TGTGCCAGCATGGGCGGGGGGTTGGAGACCCAGTACTTC. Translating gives CASMGGGLETQYF.

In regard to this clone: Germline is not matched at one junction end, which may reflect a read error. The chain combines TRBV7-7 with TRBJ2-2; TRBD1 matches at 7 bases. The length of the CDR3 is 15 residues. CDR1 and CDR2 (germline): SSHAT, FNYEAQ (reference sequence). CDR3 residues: CASSSGQVNTGELFF. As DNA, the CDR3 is TGTGCTAGCAGCTCCGGACAGGTGAACACCGGGGAGCTGTTTTTT.

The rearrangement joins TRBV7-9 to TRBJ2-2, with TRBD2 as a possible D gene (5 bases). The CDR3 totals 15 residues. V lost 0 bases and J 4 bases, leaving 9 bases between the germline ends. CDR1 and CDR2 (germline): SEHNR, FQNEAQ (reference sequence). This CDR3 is CASSLAGEPTGELFF. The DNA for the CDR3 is TGTGCCAGCAGCTTAGCCGGGGAGCCCACCGGGGAGCTGTTTTTT. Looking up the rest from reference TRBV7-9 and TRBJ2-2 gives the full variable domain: DTGVSQNPRHKITKRGQNVTFRCDPISEHNRLYWYRQTLGQGPEFLTYFQNEAQLEKSRLLSDRFSAERPKGSFSTLEIQRTEQGDSAMYLCASSLAGEPTGELFFGEGSRLTVL.

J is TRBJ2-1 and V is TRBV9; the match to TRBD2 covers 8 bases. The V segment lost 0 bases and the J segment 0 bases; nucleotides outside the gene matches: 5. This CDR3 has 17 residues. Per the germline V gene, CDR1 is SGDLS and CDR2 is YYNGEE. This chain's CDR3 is CASSVASGHNSYNEQFF. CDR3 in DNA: TGTGCCAGCAGCGTAGCTAGCGGGCACAACTCCTACAATGAGCAGTTCTTC.

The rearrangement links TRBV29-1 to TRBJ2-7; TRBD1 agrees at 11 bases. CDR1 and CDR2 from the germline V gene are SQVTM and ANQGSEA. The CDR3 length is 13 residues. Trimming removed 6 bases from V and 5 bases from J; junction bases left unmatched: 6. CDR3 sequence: CSVAGTGGDEQYF. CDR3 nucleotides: TGCAGCGTAGCCGGGACAGGGGGAGACGAGCAGTACTTC.